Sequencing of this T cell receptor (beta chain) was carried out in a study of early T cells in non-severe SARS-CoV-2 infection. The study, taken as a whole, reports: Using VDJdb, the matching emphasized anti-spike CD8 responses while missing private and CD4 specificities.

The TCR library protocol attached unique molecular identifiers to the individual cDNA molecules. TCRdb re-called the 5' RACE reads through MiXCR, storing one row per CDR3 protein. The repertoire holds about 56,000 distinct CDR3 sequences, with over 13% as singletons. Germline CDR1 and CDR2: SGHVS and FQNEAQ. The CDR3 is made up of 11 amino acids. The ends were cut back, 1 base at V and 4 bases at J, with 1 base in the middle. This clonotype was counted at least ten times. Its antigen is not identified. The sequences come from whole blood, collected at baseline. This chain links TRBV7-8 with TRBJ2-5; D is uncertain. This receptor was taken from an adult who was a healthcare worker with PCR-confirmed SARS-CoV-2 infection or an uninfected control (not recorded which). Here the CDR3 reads CASSLVETQYF. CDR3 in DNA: TGTGCCAGCAGCTTAGTAGAGACCCAGTACTTC.